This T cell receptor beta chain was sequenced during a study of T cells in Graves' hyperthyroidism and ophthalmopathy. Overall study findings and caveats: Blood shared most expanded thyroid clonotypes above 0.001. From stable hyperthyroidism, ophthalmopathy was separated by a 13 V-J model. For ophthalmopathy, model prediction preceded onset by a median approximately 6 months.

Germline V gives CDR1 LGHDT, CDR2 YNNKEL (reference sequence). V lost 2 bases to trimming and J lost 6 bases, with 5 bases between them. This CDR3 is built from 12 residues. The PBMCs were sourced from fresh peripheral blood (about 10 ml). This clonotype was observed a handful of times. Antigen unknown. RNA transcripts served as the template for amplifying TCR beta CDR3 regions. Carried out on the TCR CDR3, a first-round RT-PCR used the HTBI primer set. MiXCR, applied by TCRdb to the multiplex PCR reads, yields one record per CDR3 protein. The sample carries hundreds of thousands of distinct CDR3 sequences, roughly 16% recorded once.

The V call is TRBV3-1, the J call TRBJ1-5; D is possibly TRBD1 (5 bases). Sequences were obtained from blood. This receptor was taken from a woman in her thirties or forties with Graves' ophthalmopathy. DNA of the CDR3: TGTGCCAGCAGCCAAAGGGGTCAGCCCCAGCATTTT. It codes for CASSQRGQPQHF.